This T cell receptor (beta chain) was sequenced for a study of CD8 T cells in Susac syndrome. Random hexamers served to reverse transcribe roughly 0.45 to 1 ug RNA. Amplification of TCR beta CDR3 was carried out by immunoSEQ multiplex PCR, which covered 54 Vbeta and 13 Jbeta segments. TCRdb re-called the immunoSEQ multiplex PCR reads through MiXCR, storing one row per CDR3 protein. The sample lists about 400,000 distinct CDR3 sequences, more than 70% occurring once. In the case of this clonotype: Its antigen is unknown.

The study, taken as a whole, reports: The relatively small number of individuals in the TCR sequencing and HLA analysis was acknowledged by the study.

TEMRA cells were enriched by FACS, and CD4+ and CD8+ T cells were negatively isolated. The sample was CD8+ T cells from PBMCs. The TCR comes from a human donor with multiple sclerosis.

The CDR3 is CASSQVQGHTGELFF. Here the CDR3 DNA reads TGCGCCAGCAGCCAAGTTCAAGGGCACACCGGGGAGCTGTTTTTT. The J gene is TRBJ2-2, the V gene TRBV4-1; no clear D gene. Germline CDR1 is MGHRA and CDR2 is YSYEKL. V was trimmed by 1 base and J by 3 bases, leaving 9 bases between them. The CDR3 loop spans 15 amino acids.